A selection of T cell receptor beta chains follows, all from one sample in a study of OX40 agonist ivuxolimab in advanced cancers. Clones were sequenced by immunoSEQ multiplex PCR, and TCRdb holds only the in-frame ones, with some missing. The sample lists 40,000 to 45,000 clones, about 91% occurring once. Specimen: CD4+ or CD8+ T cells sorted from blood, collected in a trial of the OX40 agonist ivuxolimab. Receptors originate from an adult with an advanced solid tumor such as melanoma, head and neck, liver or kidney cancer. The CDR3 runs from the conserved cysteine through the conserved F or W. Each record gives: D gene, J gene, V gene, clone size, CDR3 length, CDR3 protein, CDR3 DNA. D genes are given only for firm matches. Clone size is stated in some rows and not others, as once, few, many or a class when expanded.

TRBD2,TRBJ2-7,TRBV15,NA,15,CATSSLAGGPGEQYF,TGTGCCACCAGCAGTTTAGCGGGAGGGCCGGGAGAGCAGTACTTC
NA,TRBJ2-7,TRBV9,NA,14,CASSAQGSSYEQYF,TGTGCCAGCAGCGCACAGGGTTCCTCCTACGAGCAGTACTTC
NA,TRBJ2-7,TRBV30,NA,12,CAWSVDSYEQYF,TGTGCCTGGAGTGTTGATAGCTACGAGCAGTACTTC
TRBD2,TRBJ2-5,TRBV9,NA,15,CASSLAGTSEETQYF,TGTGCCAGCAGCCTCGCCGGGACTAGCGAAGAGACCCAGTACTTC
NA,TRBJ1-1,TRBV10-3,NA,14,CAISLVGQNTEAFF,TGTGCCATCAGTCTAGTAGGGCAGAACACTGAAGCTTTCTTT
NA,TRBJ2-3,TRBV9,once,16,CASSVEAATPTDTQYF,TGTGCCAGCAGCGTAGAGGCTGCTACCCCCACAGATACGCAGTATTTT
TRBD1,TRBJ1-3,TRBV9,NA,15,CASSPGTGSGNTIYF,TGTGCCAGCAGCCCGGGGACAGGGTCTGGAAACACCATATATTTT
NA,TRBJ1-2,TRBV12-5,NA,12,CASGTGGFGYTF,TGTGCTAGTGGGACAGGCGGTTTTGGCTACACCTTC
TRBD2,TRBJ2-7,TRBV7-9,NA,14,CASSFSGRTDEQYF,TGTGCCAGCAGCTTCAGCGGGAGAACCGACGAGCAGTACTTC
NA,TRBJ2-1,TRBV15,NA,15,CATSSERPGKNEQFF,TGTGCCACCAGCAGTGAGCGACCAGGGAAGAATGAGCAGTTCTTC
NA,TRBJ1-4,TRBV15,NA,13,CATTYSSREKLFF,TGTGCCACCACCTACTCGAGCAGGGAAAAACTGTTTTTT
TRBD2,TRBJ2-1,TRBV11-2,few,15,CASSLLAGPYNEQFF,TGTGCCAGCAGCTTACTAGCGGGACCCTACAATGAGCAGTTCTTC
TRBD2,TRBJ2-7,TRBV7-8,NA,15,CASSFTGLARNEQYF,TGTGCCAGCAGCTTTACGGGACTAGCGCGCAACGAGCAGTACTTC
NA,TRBJ1-5,TRBV19,NA,15,CASSIAGRHNQPQHF,TGTGCCAGTAGTATTGCGGGACGCCACAATCAGCCCCAGCATTTT
NA,TRBJ2-3,TRBV25-1,few,17,CASSEYQAAKGGDTQYF,TGTGCCAGCAGTGAATATCAGGCGGCAAAAGGGGGAGATACGCAGTATTTT
NA,TRBJ2-7,TRBV6-5,NA,13,CASSRTQASEQYF,TGTGCCAGCAGTCGGACACAAGCATCCGAGCAGTACTTC
TRBD2,TRBJ2-3,TRBV9,NA,17,CASSTTSVAGATDTQYF,TGTGCCAGTTCAACTACCTCCGTAGCGGGAGCTACAGATACGCAGTATTTT
TRBD2,TRBJ2-3,TRBV28,NA,18,CASSLVPRASGNTDTQYF,TGTGCCAGCAGTTTAGTTCCCCGGGCTAGCGGGAACACAGATACGCAGTATTTT
NA,TRBJ2-3,TRBV2,once,13,CASSPPLEDTQYF,TGTGCCAGCAGCCCGCCCCTGGAGGATACGCAGTATTTT
NA,TRBJ1-5,TRBV7-7,NA,15,CASSLAAEIYQPQHF,TGTGCTAGCAGCTTAGCGGCTGAGATATACCAGCCCCAGCATTTT
TRBD1,TRBJ1-1,TRBV27,NA,15,CASSLSRTGNTEAFF,TGTGCCAGCAGTTTATCTCGGACAGGGAACACTGAAGCTTTCTTT
NA,TRBJ2-3,TRBV5-1,NA,13,CASSFSGADTQYF,TGCGCCAGCAGCTTTTCAGGGGCGGATACGCAGTATTTT
TRBD2,TRBJ2-5,TRBV6-5,NA,14,CASSYLGGSETQYF,TGTGCCAGCAGTTACTTGGGGGGGTCGGAGACCCAGTACTTC
TRBD1,TRBJ2-7,TRBV27,NA,14,CASSPGQTSYEQYF,TGTGCCAGCAGTCCGGGACAGACATCCTACGAGCAGTACTTC
NA,TRBJ1-5,TRBV11-2,NA,15,CASSLGGSSNQPQHF,TGTGCCAGCAGCTTAGGTGGATCTAGCAATCAGCCCCAGCATTTT
TRBD1,TRBJ1-2,TRBV6-5,NA,14,CASSRQGANYGYTF,TGTGCCAGCAGTCGCCAGGGGGCTAACTATGGCTACACCTTC
TRBD2,TRBJ2-1,TRBV7-2,NA,16,CASRRLAGGMMNEQFF,TGTGCCAGCAGGCGACTAGCGGGAGGTATGATGAATGAGCAGTTCTTC
NA,TRBJ2-1,TRBV11-3,many,15,CASSFSGEGLNEQFF,TGTGCCAGCAGCTTCTCCGGGGAAGGACTCAATGAGCAGTTCTTC
NA,TRBJ1-1,TRBV10-3,NA,12,CAISPGGAEAFF,TGTGCCATCAGCCCGGGGGGAGCTGAAGCTTTCTTT
NA,TRBJ1-1,TRBV7-9,NA,14,CASSDGRMNTEAFF,TGTGCCAGCAGTGACGGGCGGATGAACACTGAAGCTTTCTTT
NA,TRBJ2-7,TRBV5-8,once,13,CASSLVGSYEQYF,TGTGCCAGCAGCTTGGTGGGTAGCTACGAGCAGTACTTC
NA,TRBJ2-3,TRBV25-1,NA,14,CASAGGSSTDTQYF,TGTGCCAGTGCAGGTGGATCTAGCACAGATACGCAGTATTTT
NA,TRBJ1-1,TRBV10-3,NA,15,CAISDLGHENTEAFF,TGTGCCATCAGTGATTTGGGACACGAGAACACTGAAGCTTTCTTT
NA,TRBJ1-5,TRBV30,few,15,CAWSAWGAGDQPQHF,TGTGCCTGGAGTGCCTGGGGGGCTGGAGATCAGCCCCAGCATTTT
NA,TRBJ1-2,TRBV7-2,NA,15,CASSLSRGAGFGYTF,TGTGCCAGCAGCTTGTCCAGGGGCGCGGGGTTTGGCTACACCTTC
TRBD1,TRBJ1-5,TRBV6-6,NA,12,CASGTGDQPQHF,TGTGCCAGCGGGACAGGGGATCAGCCCCAGCATTTT
NA,TRBJ1-5,TRBV2,NA,15,CASSEEGRGNQPQHF,TGTGCCAGCAGTGAGGAGGGCAGGGGCAATCAGCCCCAGCATTTT
NA,TRBJ1-1,TRBV7-9,NA,14,CASSLIGGRNEAFF,TGTGCCAGCAGCTTAATCGGTGGAAGGAATGAAGCTTTCTTT
NA,TRBJ2-7,TRBV30,NA,12,CAWSTEGYEQYF,TGTGCCTGGAGTACGGAGGGCTACGAGCAGTACTTC
NA,TRBJ2-7,TRBV13,NA,14,CASSPPAGRKEQYF,TGTGCCAGCAGCCCCCCAGCGGGCCGGAAAGAGCAGTACTTC
NA,TRBJ2-3,TRBV11-1,NA,16,CASSSAPRGTTDTQYF,TGTGCCAGCAGCTCGGCTCCAAGGGGTACCACAGATACGCAGTATTTT
TRBD2,TRBJ2-2,TRBV7-3,NA,17,CASSRTSGRAATGELFF,TGTGCCAGCAGCAGGACTAGCGGGAGGGCCGCCACCGGGGAGCTGTTTTTT
TRBD2,TRBJ2-5,TRBV2,NA,15,CASTSQVGGSETQYF,TGTGCCAGCACCTCTCAGGTGGGCGGGAGTGAGACCCAGTACTTC
NA,TRBJ1-1,TRBV6-5,NA,15,CASSYSTGANTEAFF,TGTGCCAGCAGTTACTCGACAGGAGCCAACACTGAAGCTTTCTTT
TRBD2,TRBJ2-5,TRBV7-9,NA,14,CASSVTSPGETQYF,TGTGCCAGCAGCGTGACTAGCCCGGGCGAGACCCAGTACTTC
TRBD2,TRBJ2-2,TRBV27,NA,19,CASSYSGTIAGGPAGELFF,TGTGCCAGCAGTTACTCAGGGACCATAGCGGGAGGGCCGGCCGGGGAGCTGTTTTTT
TRBD1,TRBJ2-7,TRBV4-3,NA,15,CASSQNRDSSYEQYF,TGCGCCAGCAGCCAGAATCGGGACAGCTCCTACGAGCAGTACTTC
NA,TRBJ1-5,TRBV19,NA,15,CASSLTEYSNQPQHF,TGTGCCAGTAGCTTGACAGAGTATAGCAATCAGCCCCAGCATTTT
NA,TRBJ2-2,TRBV14,NA,15,CASSQDKFPTGELFF,TGTGCCAGCAGCCAAGATAAGTTTCCGACCGGGGAGCTGTTTTTT
NA,TRBJ2-4,TRBV5-6,NA,13,CASSLGSRHIQYF,TGTGCCAGCAGCTTGGGAAGCCGGCACATTCAGTACTTC
TRBD2,TRBJ2-1,TRBV6-1,NA,14,CASTPGGSYNEQFF,TGTGCCAGCACCCCGGGAGGGTCCTACAATGAGCAGTTCTTC
TRBD1,TRBJ2-1,TRBV19,NA,13,CASSILGGSEQFF,TGTGCCAGTAGTATCTTAGGGGGCAGTGAGCAGTTCTTC
NA,TRBJ1-5,TRBV7-8,once,14,CASSLTPSNQPQHF,TGTGCCAGCAGCTTAACCCCCAGCAATCAGCCCCAGCATTTT
TRBD2,TRBJ2-1,TRBV28,NA,16,CASSSTTSGSFNEQFF,TGTGCCAGCAGTTCCACGACTAGCGGGAGTTTTAATGAGCAGTTCTTC
TRBD1,TRBJ1-1,TRBV19,NA,14,CASSPGTVNTEAFF,TGTGCCAGTAGTCCCGGGACAGTGAACACTGAAGCTTTCTTT
NA,TRBJ1-2,TRBV9,NA,15,CASSGSLEGGYGYTF,TGTGCCAGCAGCGGGAGCCTTGAGGGTGGCTATGGCTACACCTTC
NA,TRBJ2-5,TRBV7-3,NA,13,CASSLLSGETQYF,TGTGCCAGCAGCTTACTGTCGGGAGAGACCCAGTACTTC
NA,TRBJ1-2,TRBV6-5,NA,11,CASSYNGGYTF,TGTGCCAGCAGTTACAACGGAGGCTACACCTTC
TRBD1,TRBJ1-2,TRBV5-6,NA,14,CASSLGQGAISYTF,TGTGCCAGCAGCTTGGGACAGGGGGCAATTAGCTACACCTTC